The 9 T cell receptor beta chains below all came from one sample that was sequenced in a study of blood T cell repertoires in COVID-19. The method was immunoSEQ multiplex PCR; TCRdb's version includes in-frame clones alone and lacks a portion of them. The table includes roughly 33,000 clones, around 80% detected once. The sequenced sample was peripheral blood. These receptors were taken from a woman in her fifties or sixties with acute or convalescent COVID-19.

This clone was picked up a small number of times. This rearrangement joins TRBV28 to TRBJ1-5, with D unresolved. The CDR3 covers 12 residues. Trimming stripped 2 bases from V and 7 bases from J, with 6 bases between. Germline V gene data show CDR1 as MDHEN and CDR2 as SYDVKM. The CDR3 here is CASSLGGQPQHF. The CDR3 nucleotides are TGTGCCAGCAGTTTAGGCGGACAGCCCCAGCATTTT.

The chain couples TRBV19 to TRBJ1-1; TRBD1 matches 8 bases. CDR3 length equals 17 residues. The germline gives CDR1 LNHDA, CDR2 SQIVND (reference sequence). J lost 1 base, V lost 7 bases, and 14 bases had no gene match. The CDR3 nucleotides read TGTGCCAGTACCCCTAAAGCAGGGGGCTTAAGGAACACTGAAGCTTTCTTT. Protein product: CASTPKAGGLRNTEAFF.

The J gene is TRBJ1-1, the V gene TRBV28; D unresolved. Germline values: CDR1 MDHEN, CDR2 SYDVKM. The ends were cut back, 3 bases at V and 0 bases at J, with 8 bases in the middle. This CDR3 spans 14 amino acids. The CDR3: CASSLRSLNTEAFF. Here the CDR3 DNA reads TGTGCCAGCAGTTTGAGGAGTCTGAACACTGAAGCTTTCTTT.

The J gene is TRBJ1-4, the V gene TRBV7-9; 7 bases fit TRBD1. From germline, CDR1 is SEHNR and CDR2 FQNEAQ (reference sequence). The CDR3 loop spans 14 amino acids. V gave up 3 bases and J gave up 7 bases; unmatched junction bases: 5. The CDR3 region has the DNA TGTGCCAGCAGCTTGCGGCAGGGGGGTGAAAAACTGTTTTTT. Amino acids: CASSLRQGGEKLFF.

The chain carries TRBV28 and TRBJ1-2; 9 nucleotides line up with TRBD1. The CDR3 extends over 15 amino acids. Germline V CDR1 and CDR2: MDHEN, SYDVKM. With V trimmed by 6 bases and J by 4 bases, 9 bases remained unmatched. CDR3 residues: CASSTGQGSTYGYTF. CDR3 in DNA: TGTGCCAGCAGCACTGGACAGGGGTCGACCTATGGCTACACCTTC.

The chain is built from TRBV5-1 and TRBJ2-1; the match to TRBD1 covers 8 bases. V shed 4 bases, J shed 8 bases, and the junction held 8 bases outside the gene matches. Per germline, CDR1 SGHRS and CDR2 YFSETQ. CDR3 length equals 14 residues. The CDR3 reads CASSRGTGDDEQFF. Here the CDR3 DNA reads TGCGCCAGCAGCCGAGGGACAGGTGATGATGAGCAGTTCTTC.

This clone was seen just once. The rearrangement joins TRBV30 to TRBJ1-3; D perhaps matches TRBD1 (6 bases). The CDR3 has 14 amino acids. CDR1 is GTSNPN, CDR2 SVGIG, per germline (reference sequence). Trimming shortened V by 1 base and J by 4 bases, and 11 bases separated the two germline ends. CDR3 DNA: TGTGCCTGGAGTGCGACAGGAACCGGAAACACCATATATTTT. Translation gives CAWSATGTGNTIYF.

The chain is built from TRBV15 and TRBJ1-4; 10 nucleotides line up with TRBD1. The germline V gene has CDR1 LNHNV and CDR2 YYDKDF (reference sequence). This CDR3 spans 15 amino acids. The V gene end was trimmed by 0 bases and the J gene end by 10 bases; junction bases not matched to a gene: 5. The CDR3 sequence is CATSRDLDRGGKLFF. Here the CDR3 DNA reads TGTGCCACCAGCAGAGATTTGGACAGGGGGGGAAAACTGTTTTTT.

This clone came up a few times. The rearrangement links TRBV24-1 to TRBJ2-5; D is possibly TRBD2 (5 bases). Trimming took 6 bases from V and 0 from J, leaving 13 bases between them. Looked up from germline, CDR1 is KGHDR and CDR2 is SFDVKD. The CDR3 totals 15 residues. The CDR3 protein is CATSFRGLDQETQYF. CDR3 coding DNA: TGTGCCACCAGTTTCCGGGGTCTGGACCAAGAGACCCAGTACTTC.